Below, 12 T cell receptor beta chains from the same sample are listed, as sequenced in a study of response to subunit inactivated influenza vaccine. TCRdb recomputed calls from the RT-PCR reads with MiXCR, one row per CDR3 protein. The top ten hold 9.5% to 13% of the sample, which has about 310,000 distinct CDR3 sequences, just over 20% seen once. The specimen was PBMCs from blood, collected less than 22 months after vaccination. The receptors were sampled from a man aged 50-75 years who received an inactivated influenza vaccine.

This clonotype has at least ten counts. The chain couples TRBV12-3 or TRBV12-4 to TRBJ2-7; 9 bases match TRBD2. The ends lost 4 bases at V and 2 bases at J; junction bases unmatched: 6. CDR3 length: 15 amino acids. The CDR3 region is CASSSSRTSAYEQYF. The CDR3 bases are TGTGCCAGCAGTTCATCCAGGACTAGCGCCTACGAGCAGTACTTC.

A remark on this clonotype: Germline and junction disagree at one end, which may indicate a read error. The chain employs TRBV6-2 or TRBV6-3 and TRBJ1-5, with D tentatively TRBD1 (5 bases). This CDR3 has 17 amino acids. Germline V CDR1 and CDR2: MNHEY, SVGEGT. The CDR3 is CVSSYSNRGLGNQPQHF. The CDR3 DNA is TGTGTCAGCAGTTACTCGAACCGGGGCTTAGGCAATCAGCCCCAGCATTTT.

The chain carries TRBV4-1 and TRBJ2-1; D may be TRBD1 (6 bases). The germline V and J ends were trimmed by 1 base and 8 bases, with 12 bases remaining between them. This CDR3 has 14 amino acids. Germline values: CDR1 MGHRA, CDR2 YSYEKL. The CDR3 here is CASSQVSRGYEQFF. In DNA form, the CDR3 reads TGCGCCAGCAGCCAAGTTAGCAGGGGCTATGAGCAGTTCTTC.

This clonotype was seen more than once but under ten times. CDR3 in amino acids: CASSKGTGGEKLFF. The DNA for the CDR3 is TGCGCCAGCAGCAAAGGGACAGGGGGTGAAAAACTGTTTTTT. The J gene is TRBJ1-4, the V gene TRBV4-3; the match to TRBD1 covers 11 bases. Per germline, CDR1 LGHNA and CDR2 YSLEER. V was clipped by 5 bases and J by 7 bases; unmatched bases: 3. The CDR3 is 14 residues long.

This clonotype turned up a few times. The chain carries TRBV19 and TRBJ1-1; 10 positions agree with TRBD1. With V trimmed by 4 bases and J by 5 bases, 7 bases remained unmatched. The germline V gene encodes CDR1 LNHDA and CDR2 SQIVND (reference sequence). The CDR3 runs to 15 residues. CDR3 in DNA: TGTGCCAGTAGTAATGGGGACAGGGGATGGACTGAAGCTTTCTTT. It encodes CASSNGDRGWTEAFF.

DNA for the CDR3: TGTGCCAGCAGTGGACCGACAGATCCTACCGGGGAGCTGTTTTTT. Translated: CASSGPTDPTGELFF. The V call is TRBV25-1, the J call TRBJ2-2; tentative D call: TRBD1 (5 bases). Per the germline V gene, CDR1 is MGHDK and CDR2 is SYGVNS. The CDR3 loop spans 15 amino acids. V lost 4 bases and J 5 bases, leaving 14 bases between the germline ends.

This chain links TRBV27 with TRBJ2-7; TRBD2 matches 14 bases. CDR1 and CDR2 from the germline V gene are MNHEY and SMNVEV (reference sequence). V trimming: 4 bases; J trimming: 7 bases; junction bases outside the gene matches: 6. The CDR3 is 15 residues long. The CDR3 sequence is CASSYQTSGRGEQYF. The CDR3 DNA follows: TGTGCCAGCAGTTACCAGACTAGCGGGAGGGGGGAGCAGTACTTC.

Turning to this clonotype: An end of the junction does not agree with germline; a read error may underlie this. The chain links TRBV20-1 to TRBJ1-1; the D is unclear. This CDR3 has 12 residues. From germline, CDR1 is DFQATT and CDR2 SNEGSKA (reference sequence). CDR3 nucleotides: TGCAGTGCTGGAGACATGAACACTGAAGCTTTCTTT. This translates into CSAGDMNTEAFF.

This clonotype was observed a handful of times. CDR3 in amino acids: CASSLVVPGELFF. The CDR3 DNA follows: TGTGCCAGCAGCTTAGTTGTCCCCGGGGAGCTGTTTTTT. This chain joins TRBV11-2 and TRBJ2-2; unclear D gene. V dropped 1 base and J dropped 6 bases, with 6 bases sitting between them. This CDR3 comprises 13 residues. Germline loops: CDR1 SGHAT, CDR2 FQNNGV.

The V and J genes are TRBV4-3 and TRBJ2-7; maybe TRBD1 (5 bases). Trimming cost V 4 bases and J 2 bases, with 18 bases left between them. The CDR3 is 16 residues long. Germline values: CDR1 LGHNA, CDR2 YSLEER. As DNA, the CDR3 is TGCGCCAGCAGCCCCAAAGGTCAGGGATCCACCTACGAGCAGTACTTC. Its translation is CASSPKGQGSTYEQYF.

This clonotype was seen only a few times. The chain recombines TRBV20-1 with TRBJ1-2, with 10 nucleotides matching TRBD1. CDR3 length: 15 residues. The V and J ends lost 6 bases and 8 bases, in that order; junction bases with no gene match: 15. Per the germline V gene, CDR1 is DFQATT and CDR2 is SNEGSKA (reference sequence). The CDR3 sequence: CSAAPPGQGREGYTF. In DNA form, the CDR3 reads TGCAGTGCCGCGCCTCCGGGACAGGGGAGAGAGGGCTACACCTTC.

The V and J genes are TRBV27 and TRBJ2-3; tentative D call: TRBD1 (6 bases). The germline CDR1 and CDR2 sequences are MNHEY and SMNVEV (reference sequence). The CDR3 is 16 residues long. The V and J ends lost 5 bases and 2 bases respectively, with 17 bases between them. Here the CDR3 DNA reads TGTGCCAGCAGTACCAGACAGGCGTCAAACACAGATACGCAGTATTTT. It specifies CASSTRQASNTDTQYF.